One TCR beta chain is described in this entry. Its cognate antigen has yet to be identified. Per-base qualities were not stored, and no clone one base away is much larger. The data belong to a study of shared clonotypes between healthy human individuals (dated by TCRdb to about 2020). As for the study more broadly: The cohort comprised a couple of women and a few men aged 18 to 49 years. To increase sequencing depth and limit assay-specific biases, different laboratories used diverse techniques to prepare libraries and sequence TCR repertoires. Blood TCR repertoires of about five healthy adults were deeply sequenced to estimate repertoire size and the extent of clonotype sharing between individuals. Per donor, leukapheresis produced somewhere between about 0.9 and 9.5 billion PBMCs. Per donor, three plates each were used for CD4 naive and CD4 memory, two for CD8 naive, and one for CD8 memory.

Broader findings and caveats from the paper: Pairwise subsampling indicated that sequencing depth was expected to affect the degree of clonotype sharing among donors. Only blood was sampled, and tissue TCR repertoires likely differ from those in blood. The small number of donors limited the genetic and exposure-history diversity represented. Rarefaction of sorted-subset datasets indicated incomplete sequencing despite the large sequencing depth. When four donors were compared, the shared fraction of clonotypes was about 5% for naive CD4, over 3% for naive CD8, more than 2% for memory CD4, and 0.4% for memory CD8. Compared with non-shared clonotypes, the clonotypes found in all four sorted-subset donors had higher generation probabilities. Estimated clonotype richness was generally larger for naive than for memory subsets.

From its cysteine to its phenylalanine, the CDR3 spans 17 amino acids. The kept DNA is CDR3 alone, 51 bases in frame from the first base. Between the V and J ends, shortened by 5 bases and 5 bases respectively, the junction contains 24 bases. The germline V gene (reference sequence) supplies CDR1 PRHDT and CDR2 FYEKMQ. Using the deep immunoSEQ assay, multiplex PCR amplified TCR CDR3 regions from genomic DNA. Genomic DNA extracted from each cell subset was distributed evenly over all wells of several immunoSEQ 96-well plates, and each plate served as one replicate. For sorted subsets, about 200 ng genomic DNA, equal to tens of thousands of T cell genomes, was loaded into each replicate PCR. Purified libraries were measured with a Qubit 3.0 fluorometer, size-checked on a Bioanalyzer 2100, and measured again with the KAPA Library Quantification kit. Each immunoSEQ 96-well plate was sequenced on its own single-read 150-cycle Illumina NextSeq 550 flow cell. Per the source publication's procedure: Because the immunoSEQ output included only junctional sequences and no quality scores, the filtering could not be the same as the filtering used for full-length reads. To assign V/J genes and CDR3, sequences were annotated against IMGT germline references using PyIR, a Python wrapper for IgBLAST v1.9. Reads were filtered out if the reads had weak V/J assignments (E-value above 1e-6), no CDR3, stop codons, out-of-frame junctions, or ambiguous translated residues. V3J clonotypes were defined as sequences sharing the same inferred V gene, J gene, and CDR3 amino acid sequence. The percentage overlap between two repertoires was calculated by dividing the number of shared unique clonotypes by the size of the smaller repertoire. RTK rarefaction, the Chao1 estimator, and Recon v2.1 estimates of unobserved clonotypes were used to assess repertoire richness. OLGA was used to compute generation probabilities for all TCRbeta clonotypes that the gDNA method yielded from several donors. Drawn from immuneACCESS, this table holds only the in-frame rearrangements with V and J called that TCRdb kept. Clones are partly lost; checked studies trace under half to an unresolved V gene and leave the rest unexplained. That table furnishes V, J and clone size, whereas the DNA furnished D and trimming. The sample table records approximately 250,000 clones; 50% to 75% of these occur just once. The ten largest clones represent 11% of the sample.

Healthy HIV-negative adults with no recently reported acute infections or vaccinations were included as donors. Only Caucasian adults living in Nashville, Tennessee, USA were represented among the donors. CD4+ T cells were enriched through magnetic negative selection, after which naive cells were positively selected on CD45RA and the remaining negative fraction served as the memory subset. After blood collection by leukapheresis, PBMCs were isolated using Ficoll-Histopaque density gradient centrifugation and then cryopreserved in the vapor phase of liquid nitrogen. Purity and quantity of every magnetically sorted T cell population were checked by analytical flow cytometry. Each sorted fraction had its genomic DNA isolated and then quantified by UV absorbance on a Nanodrop 2000c.

Sequenced sample: memory CD4+ T cells sorted from blood. The cell subset or site label for this specimen denotes: CD45RA-negative fraction. The receptor chain draws on TRBV13 and TRBJ1-1; the D gene is perhaps TRBD1, from 5 matching bases. This receptor was identified in a man aged 30 to 39 in good health. For the CDR3, the sequence is CASSQSVWDFGRTEAFF. At the DNA level, the sequence is TGTGCCAGCAGCCAATCCGTCTGGGACTTCGGTAGGACTGAAGCTTTCTTT.